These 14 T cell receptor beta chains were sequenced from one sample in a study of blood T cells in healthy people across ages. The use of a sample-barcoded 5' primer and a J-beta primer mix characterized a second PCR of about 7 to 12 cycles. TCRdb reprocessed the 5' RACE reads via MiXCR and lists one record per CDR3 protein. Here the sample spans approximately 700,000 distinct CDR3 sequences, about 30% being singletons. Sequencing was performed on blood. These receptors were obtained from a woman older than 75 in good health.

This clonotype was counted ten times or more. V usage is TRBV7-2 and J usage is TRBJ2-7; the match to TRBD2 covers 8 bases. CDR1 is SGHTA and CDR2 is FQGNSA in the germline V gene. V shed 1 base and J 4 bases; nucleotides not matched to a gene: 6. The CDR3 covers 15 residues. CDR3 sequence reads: CASSLVSGTLYEQYF. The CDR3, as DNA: TGTGCCAGCAGCTTAGTTAGCGGGACGCTTTACGAGCAGTACTTC.

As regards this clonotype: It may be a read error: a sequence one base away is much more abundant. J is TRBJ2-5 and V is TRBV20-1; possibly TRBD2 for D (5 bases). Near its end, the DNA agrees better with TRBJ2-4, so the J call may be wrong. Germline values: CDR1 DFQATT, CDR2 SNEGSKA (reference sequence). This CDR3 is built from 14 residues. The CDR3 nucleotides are TGCAGTGCTAGCACAAGCGGAGCCAAAAACATTCAGTACTTC. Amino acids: CSASTSGAKNIQYF.

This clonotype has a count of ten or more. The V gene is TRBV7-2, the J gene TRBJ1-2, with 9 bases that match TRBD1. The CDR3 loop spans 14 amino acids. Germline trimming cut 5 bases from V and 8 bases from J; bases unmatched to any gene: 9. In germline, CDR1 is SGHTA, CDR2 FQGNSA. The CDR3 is CASSPGQGYGGYTF. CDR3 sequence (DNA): TGTGCCAGCAGCCCCGGACAGGGGTACGGAGGCTACACCTTC.

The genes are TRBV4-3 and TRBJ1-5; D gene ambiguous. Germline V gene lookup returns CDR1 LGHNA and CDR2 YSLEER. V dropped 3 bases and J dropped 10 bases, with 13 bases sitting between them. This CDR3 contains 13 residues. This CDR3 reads CASSQEIRHPQHF. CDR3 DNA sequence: TGCGCCAGCAGCCAGGAAATAAGACACCCCCAGCATTTT.

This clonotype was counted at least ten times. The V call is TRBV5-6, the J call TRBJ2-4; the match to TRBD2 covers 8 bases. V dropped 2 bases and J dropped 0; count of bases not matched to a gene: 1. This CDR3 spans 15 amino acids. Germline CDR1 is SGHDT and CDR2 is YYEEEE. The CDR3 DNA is TGTGCCAGCAGCTTACTAGCGGTAGCCAAAAACATTCAGTACTTC. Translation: CASSLLAVAKNIQYF.

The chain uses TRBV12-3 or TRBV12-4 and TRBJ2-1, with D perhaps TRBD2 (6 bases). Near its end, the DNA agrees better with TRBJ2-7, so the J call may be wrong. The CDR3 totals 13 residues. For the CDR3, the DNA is TGTGCCAGCAGTTTCGGGGAGGTCAATGAGCAGTACTTC. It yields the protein CASSFGEVNEQYF.

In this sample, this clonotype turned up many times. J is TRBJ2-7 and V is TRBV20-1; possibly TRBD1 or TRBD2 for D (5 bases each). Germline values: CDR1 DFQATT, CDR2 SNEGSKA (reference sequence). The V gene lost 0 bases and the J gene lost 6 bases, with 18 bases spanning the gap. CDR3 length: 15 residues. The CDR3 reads CSARDLRGSRGEQYF. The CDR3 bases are TGCAGTGCTAGAGATCTGAGGGGAAGCCGGGGCGAGCAGTACTTC.

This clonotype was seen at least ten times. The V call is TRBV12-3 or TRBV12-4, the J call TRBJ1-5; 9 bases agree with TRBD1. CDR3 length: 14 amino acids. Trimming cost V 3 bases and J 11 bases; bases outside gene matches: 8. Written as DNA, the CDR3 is TGTGCCAGCAGTTTGACAGGGGGGAACCGAGCCCAGCATTTT. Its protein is CASSLTGGNRAQHF.

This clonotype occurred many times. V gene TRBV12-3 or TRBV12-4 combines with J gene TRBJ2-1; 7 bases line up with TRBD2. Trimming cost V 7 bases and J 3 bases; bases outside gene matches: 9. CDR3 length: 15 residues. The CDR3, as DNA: TGTGCCAGCATCCTTGGGGGGGGGGGCTACAATGAGCAGTTCTTC. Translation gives CASILGGGGYNEQFF.

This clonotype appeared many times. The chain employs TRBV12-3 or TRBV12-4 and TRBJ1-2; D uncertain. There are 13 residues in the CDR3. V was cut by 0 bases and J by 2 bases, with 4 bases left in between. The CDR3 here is CASSLANNYGYTF. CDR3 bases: TGTGCCAGCAGTTTAGCCAACAACTATGGCTACACCTTC.

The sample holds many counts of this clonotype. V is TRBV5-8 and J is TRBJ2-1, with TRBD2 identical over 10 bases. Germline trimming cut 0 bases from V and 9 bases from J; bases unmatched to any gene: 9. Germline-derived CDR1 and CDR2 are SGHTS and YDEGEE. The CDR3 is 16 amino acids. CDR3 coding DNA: TGTGCCAGCAGCTTGGGTCTAGCGGGGGCCTTTGTTGAGCAGTTCTTC. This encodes CASSLGLAGAFVEQFF.

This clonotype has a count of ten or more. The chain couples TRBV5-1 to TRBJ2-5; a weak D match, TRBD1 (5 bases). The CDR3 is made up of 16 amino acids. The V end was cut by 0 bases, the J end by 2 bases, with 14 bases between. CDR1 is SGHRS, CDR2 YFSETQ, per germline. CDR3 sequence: CASSLASGFVQETQYF. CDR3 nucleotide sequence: TGCGCCAGCAGCTTGGCTTCAGGGTTTGTTCAAGAGACCCAGTACTTC.

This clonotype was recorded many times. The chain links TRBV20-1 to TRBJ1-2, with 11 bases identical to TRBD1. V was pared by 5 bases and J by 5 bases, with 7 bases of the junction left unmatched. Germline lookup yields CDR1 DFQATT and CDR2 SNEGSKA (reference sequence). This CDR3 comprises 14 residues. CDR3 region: CSAERTGGRYGYTF. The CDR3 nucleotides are TGCAGTGCTGAACGGACAGGGGGCCGATATGGCTACACCTTC.

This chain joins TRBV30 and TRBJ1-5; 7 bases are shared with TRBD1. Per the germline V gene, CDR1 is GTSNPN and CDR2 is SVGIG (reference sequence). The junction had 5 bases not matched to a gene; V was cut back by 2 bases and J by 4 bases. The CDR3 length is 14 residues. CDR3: CAWSQGTANQPQHF. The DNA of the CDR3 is TGTGCCTGGAGTCAGGGGACAGCTAATCAGCCCCAGCATTTT. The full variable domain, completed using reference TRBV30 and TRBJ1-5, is SQTIHQWPATLVQPVGSPLSLECTVEGTSNPNLYWYRQAAGRGLQLLFYSVGIGQISSEVPQNLSASRPQDRQFILSSKKLLLSDSGFYLCAWSQGTANQPQHFGDGTRLSIL.